The 6 T cell receptor beta chains below were found in one sample sequenced in a study of CD8 T cells in ankylosing spondylitis. A single record per CDR3 protein comes from TCRdb applying MiXCR to the 5' RACE reads. The sample has about 200,000 distinct CDR3 sequences, 20% to 30% seen once. Sequenced sample: blood, either unsorted or a sorted T cell fraction (not recorded which). These receptor sequences come from a male donor with ankylosing spondylitis or in good health (not recorded which).

This clonotype was counted only a few times. This chain uses TRBV7-2 with TRBJ2-3; 8 bases are a match to TRBD2. This CDR3 is 16 amino acids long. Unmatched junction bases numbered 11, after V lost 6 bases and J lost 3 bases. Per germline, CDR1 SGHTA and CDR2 FQGNSA. CDR3 in amino acids: CASSFPGLAGTDTQYF. In nucleotides, the CDR3 is TGTGCCAGCAGTTTCCCCGGACTAGCTGGAACAGATACGCAGTATTTT.

This clonotype showed up many times. The V and J genes are TRBV5-6 and TRBJ1-2, with 8 bases matching TRBD1. The length of the CDR3 is 13 residues. The germline gives CDR1 SGHDT, CDR2 YYEEEE. After removal of 4 bases from V and 7 bases from J, the junction contained 6 bases not matched to a gene. The DNA of the CDR3 is TGTGCCAGCAGCCATGACAGGGGTGGTGGCTACACCTTC. Protein product: CASSHDRGGGYTF.

The J gene is TRBJ2-7, the V gene TRBV5-1; D might be TRBD1 (6 bases). The CDR3 covers 13 residues. Per germline, CDR1 SGHRS and CDR2 YFSETQ. With 4 bases removed from V and 1 base from J, the gap between germline ends came to 9 bases. The CDR3 bases are TGCGCCAGCAGCAACGGACAGTCCTACGAGCAGTACTTC. This sequence encodes CASSNGQSYEQYF.

This clonotype occurred once. This sequence may be a read error, since a much larger clone differs from it by one base. The chain is built from TRBV12-3 or TRBV12-4 and TRBJ2-2; D tentatively reads TRBD1 or TRBD2 (5 bases each). The germline V and J ends were trimmed by 3 bases and 6 bases, with 8 bases remaining between them. The CDR3 is 13 amino acids. The CDR3 protein is CASSFLGPGELFF. CDR3 coding DNA: TGTGCCAGCAGTTTTCTGGGACCCGGGGAGCTGTTTTTT.

The rearrangement uses TRBV12-3 or TRBV12-4 and TRBJ2-1, with 7 bases identical to TRBD2. V was pared by 6 bases and J by 2 bases, with 4 bases of the junction left unmatched. This CDR3 region has 14 residues. CDR3 sequence: CASRLAETYNEQFF. In DNA, the CDR3 is TGTGCCAGCAGGCTAGCGGAGACCTACAATGAGCAGTTCTTC.

This clonotype came up many times. This chain links TRBV20-1 with TRBJ2-3, with TRBD2 as a possible D gene (7 bases). The CDR3 sequence is 16 residues long. The germline gives CDR1 DFQATT, CDR2 SNEGSKA (reference sequence). V lost 0 bases and J 4 bases, leaving 17 bases between the germline ends. CDR3 region: CSARDRRGGGPDTQYF. The CDR3 bases are TGCAGTGCTAGAGATCGTCGGGGAGGGGGTCCAGATACGCAGTATTTT.